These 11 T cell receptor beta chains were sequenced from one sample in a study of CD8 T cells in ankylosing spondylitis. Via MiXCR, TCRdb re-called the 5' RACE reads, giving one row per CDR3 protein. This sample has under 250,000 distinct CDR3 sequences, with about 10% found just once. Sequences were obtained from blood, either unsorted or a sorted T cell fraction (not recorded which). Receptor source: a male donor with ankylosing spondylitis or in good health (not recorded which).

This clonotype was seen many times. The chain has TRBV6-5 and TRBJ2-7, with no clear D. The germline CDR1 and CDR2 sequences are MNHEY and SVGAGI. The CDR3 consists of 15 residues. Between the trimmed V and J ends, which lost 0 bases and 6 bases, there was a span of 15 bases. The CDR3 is CASSYSTSLGFEQYF. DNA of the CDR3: TGTGCCAGCAGTTACTCGACGTCCCTTGGGTTCGAGCAGTACTTC.

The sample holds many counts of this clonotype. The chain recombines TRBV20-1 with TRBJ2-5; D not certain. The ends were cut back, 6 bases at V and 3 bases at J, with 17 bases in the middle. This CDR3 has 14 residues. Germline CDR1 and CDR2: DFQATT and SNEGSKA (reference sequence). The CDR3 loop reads CSAAHELQEETQYF. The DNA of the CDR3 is TGCAGTGCAGCCCATGAACTCCAGGAAGAGACCCAGTACTTC.

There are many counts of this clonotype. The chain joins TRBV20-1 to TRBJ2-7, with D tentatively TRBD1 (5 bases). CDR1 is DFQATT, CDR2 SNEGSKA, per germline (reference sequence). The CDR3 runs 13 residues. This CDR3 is CSQRGVDSYEQYF. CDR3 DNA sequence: TGCAGCCAAAGGGGCGTGGACTCCTACGAGCAGTACTTC.

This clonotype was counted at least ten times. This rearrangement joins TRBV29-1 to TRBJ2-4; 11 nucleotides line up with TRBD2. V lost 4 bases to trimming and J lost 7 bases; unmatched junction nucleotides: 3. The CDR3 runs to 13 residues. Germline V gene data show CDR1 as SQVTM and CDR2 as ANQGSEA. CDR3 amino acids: CSVGASGRNIQYF. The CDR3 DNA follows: TGCAGCGTTGGCGCTAGCGGGAGGAACATTCAGTACTTC.

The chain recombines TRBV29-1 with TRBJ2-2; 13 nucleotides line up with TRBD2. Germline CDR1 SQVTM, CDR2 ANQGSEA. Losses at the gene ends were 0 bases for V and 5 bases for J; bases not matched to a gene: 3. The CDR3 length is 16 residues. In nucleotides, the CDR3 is TGCAGCGTTGAAGACCGACTAGCGGGAGGTACCGGGGAGCTGTTTTTT. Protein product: CSVEDRLAGGTGELFF.

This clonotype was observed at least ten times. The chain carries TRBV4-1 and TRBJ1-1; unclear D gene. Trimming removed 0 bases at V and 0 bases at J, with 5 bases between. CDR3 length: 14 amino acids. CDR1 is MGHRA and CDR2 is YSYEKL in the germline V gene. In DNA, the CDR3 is TGCGCCAGCAGCCAAGACATTTTGAACACTGAAGCTTTCTTT. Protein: CASSQDILNTEAFF.

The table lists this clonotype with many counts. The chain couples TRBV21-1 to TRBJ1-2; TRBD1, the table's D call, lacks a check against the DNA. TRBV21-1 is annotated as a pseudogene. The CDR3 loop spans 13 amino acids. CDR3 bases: TGTGCCAGCAGAGAGGGGGCGCATGAGGGCTACACCTTC. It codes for CASREGAHEGYTF.

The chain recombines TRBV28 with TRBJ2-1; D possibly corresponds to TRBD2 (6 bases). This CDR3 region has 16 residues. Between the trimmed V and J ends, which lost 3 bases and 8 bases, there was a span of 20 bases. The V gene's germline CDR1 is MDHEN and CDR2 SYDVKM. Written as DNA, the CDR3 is TGTGCCAGCAGTTTTATTAGCGGCCAGGGTGGACATGAGCAGTTCTTC. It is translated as CASSFISGQGGHEQFF.

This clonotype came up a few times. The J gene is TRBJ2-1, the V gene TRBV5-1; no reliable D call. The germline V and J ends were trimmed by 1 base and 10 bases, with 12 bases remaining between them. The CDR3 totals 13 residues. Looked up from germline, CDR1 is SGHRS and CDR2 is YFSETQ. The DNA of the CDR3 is TGCGCCAGCAGCTTGTACCCCCTCGCGGAGCAGTTCTTC. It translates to CASSLYPLAEQFF. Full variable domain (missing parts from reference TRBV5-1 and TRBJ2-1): KAGVTQTPRYLIKTRGQQVTLSCSPISGHRSVSWYQQTPGQGLQFLFEYFSETQRNKGNFPGRFSGRQFSNSRSEMNVSTLELGDSALYLCASSLYPLAEQFFGPGTRLTVL.

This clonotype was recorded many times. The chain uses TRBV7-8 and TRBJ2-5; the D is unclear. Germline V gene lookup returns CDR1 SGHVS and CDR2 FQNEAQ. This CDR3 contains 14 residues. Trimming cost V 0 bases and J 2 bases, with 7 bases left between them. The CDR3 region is CASSLARYQETQYF. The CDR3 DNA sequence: TGTGCCAGCAGCTTAGCCCGGTATCAAGAGACCCAGTACTTC.

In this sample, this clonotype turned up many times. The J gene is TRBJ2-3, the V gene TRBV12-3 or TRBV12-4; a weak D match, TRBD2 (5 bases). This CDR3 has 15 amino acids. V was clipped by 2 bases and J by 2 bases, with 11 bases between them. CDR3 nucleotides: TGTGCCAGCAGTTTAAGAGAGGGAGCCACAGATACGCAGTATTTT. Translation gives CASSLREGATDTQYF.